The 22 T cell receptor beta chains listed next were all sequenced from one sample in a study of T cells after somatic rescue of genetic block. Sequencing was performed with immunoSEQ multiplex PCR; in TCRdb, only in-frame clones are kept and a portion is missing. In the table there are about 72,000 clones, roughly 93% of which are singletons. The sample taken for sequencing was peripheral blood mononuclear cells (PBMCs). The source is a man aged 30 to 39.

The CDR3 protein is CASSPESGVQGYEQYF. CDR3 sequence (DNA): TGTGCCAGCTCACCAGAATCTGGTGTTCAGGGATACGAGCAGTACTTC. The V and J genes are TRBV18 and TRBJ2-7, with D possibly being TRBD1 (5 bases). The CDR3 is 16 amino acids. Germline V gene lookup returns CDR1 KGHSH and CDR2 LQKENI. Trimming pared 2 bases from V and 4 bases from J, leaving 18 bases between.

The CDR3 DNA follows: TGTGCCAGCAGCTCCAGACTAGCGGGACGAAGCGCCGGGGAGCTGTTTTTT. Translating it yields CASSSRLAGRSAGELFF. The V gene is TRBV7-7, the J gene TRBJ2-2; 11 bases agree with TRBD2. There are 17 residues in the CDR3. V lost 4 bases, J lost 6 bases, and 10 bases stayed unmatched. In germline, CDR1 is SSHAT, CDR2 FNYEAQ (reference sequence).

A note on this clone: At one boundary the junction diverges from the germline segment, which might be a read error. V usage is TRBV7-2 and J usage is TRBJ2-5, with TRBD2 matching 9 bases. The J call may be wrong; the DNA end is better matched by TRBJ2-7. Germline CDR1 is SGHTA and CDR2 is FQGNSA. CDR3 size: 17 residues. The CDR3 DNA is TGTGCCAGCAGCCTAGCGGGGTGGCTGGACAGATCCTACGAGCAGTACTTC. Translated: CASSLAGWLDRSYEQYF.

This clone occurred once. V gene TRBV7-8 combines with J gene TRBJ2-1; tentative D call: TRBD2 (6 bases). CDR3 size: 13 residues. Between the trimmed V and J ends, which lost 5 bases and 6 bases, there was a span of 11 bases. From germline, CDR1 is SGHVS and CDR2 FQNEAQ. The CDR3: CASSPNSGNEQFF. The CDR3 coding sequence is TGTGCCAGCAGCCCCAATAGCGGCAATGAGCAGTTCTTC.

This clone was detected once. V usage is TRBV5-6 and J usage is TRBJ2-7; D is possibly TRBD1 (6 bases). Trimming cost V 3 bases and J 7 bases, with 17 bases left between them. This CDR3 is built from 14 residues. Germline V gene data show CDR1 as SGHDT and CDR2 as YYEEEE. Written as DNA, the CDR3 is TGTGCCAGCAGCTGGAACCGGGACACCGGGGAGCAGTACTTC. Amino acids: CASSWNRDTGEQYF.

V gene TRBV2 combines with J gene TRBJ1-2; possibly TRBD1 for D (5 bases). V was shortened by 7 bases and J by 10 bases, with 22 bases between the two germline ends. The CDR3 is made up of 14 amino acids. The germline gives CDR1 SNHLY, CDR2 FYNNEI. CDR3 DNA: TGTGCCAGCAATCCACAAGGGGCCGGGCCGGCCTACACCTTC. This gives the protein CASNPQGAGPAYTF. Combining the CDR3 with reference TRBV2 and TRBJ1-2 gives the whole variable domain EPEVTQTPSHQVTQMGQEVILRCVPISNHLYFYWYRQILGQKVEFLVSFYNNEISEKSEIFDDQFSVERPDGSNFTLKIRSTKLEDSAMYFCASNPQGAGPAYTFGSGTRLTVV.

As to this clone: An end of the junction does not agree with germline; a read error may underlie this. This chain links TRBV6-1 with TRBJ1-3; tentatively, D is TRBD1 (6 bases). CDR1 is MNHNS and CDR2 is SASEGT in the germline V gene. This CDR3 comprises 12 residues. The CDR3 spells CASIRTEGHLDF. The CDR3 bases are TGTGCCAGCATCCGGACAGAGGGGCATTTAGATTTT.

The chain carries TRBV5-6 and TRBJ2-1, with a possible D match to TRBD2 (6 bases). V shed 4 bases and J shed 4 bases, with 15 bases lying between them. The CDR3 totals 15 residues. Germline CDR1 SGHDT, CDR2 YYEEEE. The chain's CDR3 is CASSPAASEYNEQFF. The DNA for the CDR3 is TGTGCCAGCAGCCCGGCAGCTAGCGAATACAATGAGCAGTTCTTC.

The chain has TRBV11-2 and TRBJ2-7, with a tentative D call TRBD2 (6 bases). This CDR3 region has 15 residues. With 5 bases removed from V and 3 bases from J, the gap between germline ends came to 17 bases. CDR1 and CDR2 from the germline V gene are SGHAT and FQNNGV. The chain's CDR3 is CASSHSGVANYEQYF. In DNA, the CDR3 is TGTGCCAGCAGCCATTCGGGAGTCGCGAACTACGAGCAGTACTTC.

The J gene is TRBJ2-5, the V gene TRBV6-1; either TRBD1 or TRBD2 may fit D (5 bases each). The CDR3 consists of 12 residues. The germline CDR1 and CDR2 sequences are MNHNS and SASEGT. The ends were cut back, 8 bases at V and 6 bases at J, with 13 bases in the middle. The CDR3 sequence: CASGAGSQTQYF. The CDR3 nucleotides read TGTGCCAGCGGGGCAGGGAGTCAGACCCAGTACTTC.

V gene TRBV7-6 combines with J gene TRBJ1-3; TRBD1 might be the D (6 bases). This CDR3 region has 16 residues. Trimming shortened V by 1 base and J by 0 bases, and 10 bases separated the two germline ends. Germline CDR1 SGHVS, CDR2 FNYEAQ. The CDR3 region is CASSLGTGASGNTIYF. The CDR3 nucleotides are TGTGCCAGCAGCTTAGGCACGGGGGCCTCTGGAAACACCATATATTTT. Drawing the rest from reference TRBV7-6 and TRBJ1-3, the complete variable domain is GAGVSQSPRYKVTKRGQDVALRCDPISGHVSLYWYRQALGQGPEFLTYFNYEAQQDKSGLPNDRFSAERPEGSISTLTIQRTEQRDSAMYRCASSLGTGASGNTIYFGEGSWLTVV.

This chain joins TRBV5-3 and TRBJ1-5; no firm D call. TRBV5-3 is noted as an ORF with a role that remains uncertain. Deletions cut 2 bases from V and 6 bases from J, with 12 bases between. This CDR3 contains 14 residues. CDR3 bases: TGTGCCAGAAGCTTCGGCCCGCGGATTCAGCCCCAGCATTTT. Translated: CARSFGPRIQPQHF.

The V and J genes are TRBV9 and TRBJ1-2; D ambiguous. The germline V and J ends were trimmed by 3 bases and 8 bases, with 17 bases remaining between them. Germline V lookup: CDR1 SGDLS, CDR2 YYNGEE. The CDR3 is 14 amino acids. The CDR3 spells CASSAPPGLRGYTF. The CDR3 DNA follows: TGTGCCAGCAGCGCACCTCCAGGATTACGCGGCTACACCTTC.

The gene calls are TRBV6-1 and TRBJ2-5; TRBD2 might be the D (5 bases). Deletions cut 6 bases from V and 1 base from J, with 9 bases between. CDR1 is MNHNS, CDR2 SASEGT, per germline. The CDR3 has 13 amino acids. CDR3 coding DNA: TGTGCCAGCAGGACTACCATCCAAGAGACCCAGTACTTC. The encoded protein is CASRTTIQETQYF.

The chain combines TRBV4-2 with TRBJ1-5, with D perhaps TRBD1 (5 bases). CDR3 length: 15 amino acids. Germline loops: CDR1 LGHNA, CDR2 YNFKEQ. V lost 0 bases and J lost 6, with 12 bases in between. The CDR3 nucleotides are TGTGCCAGCAGCCAAGAGGGGGGTGAAGGTCAGCCCCAGCATTTT. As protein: CASSQEGGEGQPQHF.

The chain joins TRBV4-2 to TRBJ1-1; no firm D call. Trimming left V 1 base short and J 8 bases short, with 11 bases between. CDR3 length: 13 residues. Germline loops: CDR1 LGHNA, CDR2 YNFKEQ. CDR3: CASSQGETTEAFF. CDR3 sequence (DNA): TGTGCCAGCAGCCAAGGCGAAACGACCGAAGCTTTCTTT.

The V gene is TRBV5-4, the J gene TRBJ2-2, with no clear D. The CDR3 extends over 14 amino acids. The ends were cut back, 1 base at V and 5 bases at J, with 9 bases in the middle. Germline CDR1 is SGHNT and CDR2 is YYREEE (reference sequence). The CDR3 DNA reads TGTGCCAGCAGCTTGATGCGTGGGACCGGGGAGCTGTTTTTT. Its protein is CASSLMRGTGELFF.

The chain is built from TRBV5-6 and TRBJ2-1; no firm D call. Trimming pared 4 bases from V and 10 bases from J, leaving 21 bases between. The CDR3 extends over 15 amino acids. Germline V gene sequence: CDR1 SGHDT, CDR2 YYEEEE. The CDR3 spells CASSLTFETQREQFF. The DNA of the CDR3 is TGTGCCAGCAGCCTAACCTTCGAGACGCAAAGAGAGCAGTTCTTC.

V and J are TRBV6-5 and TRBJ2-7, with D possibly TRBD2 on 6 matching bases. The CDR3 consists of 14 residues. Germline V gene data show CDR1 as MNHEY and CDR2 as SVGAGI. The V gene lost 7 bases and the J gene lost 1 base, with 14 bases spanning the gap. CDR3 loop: CASTGGSISYEQYF. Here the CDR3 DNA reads TGTGCCAGCACTGGGGGGTCGATATCCTACGAGCAGTACTTC.

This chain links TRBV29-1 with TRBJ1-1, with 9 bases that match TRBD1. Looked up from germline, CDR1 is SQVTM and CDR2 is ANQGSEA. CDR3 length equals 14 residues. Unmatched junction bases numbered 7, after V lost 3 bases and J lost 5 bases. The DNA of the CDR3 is TGCAGCGTTGACCTGGGACAGGGCAAAACTGAAGCTTTCTTT. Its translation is CSVDLGQGKTEAFF.

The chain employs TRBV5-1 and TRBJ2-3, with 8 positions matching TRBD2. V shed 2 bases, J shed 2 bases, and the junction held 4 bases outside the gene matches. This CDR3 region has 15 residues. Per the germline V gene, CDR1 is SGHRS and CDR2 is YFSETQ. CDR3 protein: CASSFLAGTTDTQYF. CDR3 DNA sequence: TGCGCCAGCAGCTTTTTAGCGGGAACCACAGATACGCAGTATTTT.

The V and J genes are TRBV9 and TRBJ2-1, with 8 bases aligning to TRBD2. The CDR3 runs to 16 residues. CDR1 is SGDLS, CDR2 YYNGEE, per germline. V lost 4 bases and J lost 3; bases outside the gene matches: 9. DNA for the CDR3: TGTGCCAGCAGCTCCCGTGGTAGCGGGATCTACAATGAGCAGTTCTTC. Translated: CASSSRGSGIYNEQFF.